This entry lists 23 T cell receptor beta chains sequenced from one sample in a study of cytomegalovirus exposure and HLA in healthy donors (dated by TCRdb to the late 2010s). Library preparation was by the immunoSEQ multiplex PCR assay. For the multiplex PCR, a mixture combining 60 forward primers for TCR Vbeta segments and 13 reverse primers for TCR Jbeta segments was used. The source is immuneACCESS, and TCRdb retained only in-frame sequences with V and J called. Part of the clones is not carried over; for the studies checked, unresolved V genes explain less than half of this, and the remainder is unexplained. The sample profile shows approximately 100,000 clones; about four fifths of them were found once. The ten most abundant clones make up roughly 4% of the sample. Sequencing was performed on PBMCs. These receptors were collected from a female donor in good health and CMV-seropositive.

The chain combines TRBV7-2 with TRBJ2-3, with 8 nucleotides matching TRBD2. Trimming cost V 5 bases and J 2 bases; bases outside gene matches: 3. CDR3 size: 14 residues. In germline, CDR1 is SGHTA, CDR2 FQGNSA. The CDR3 coding sequence is TGTGCCAGCAGCCCGGGGGGGTACACAGATACGCAGTATTTT. The encoded protein is CASSPGGYTDTQYF.

The J gene is TRBJ2-1, the V gene TRBV7-2; 7 bases match TRBD1. The junction had 8 bases not matched to a gene; V was cut back by 6 bases and J by 12 bases. The germline CDR1 and CDR2 sequences are SGHTA and FQGNSA. There are 12 residues in the CDR3. DNA of the CDR3: TGTGCCAGCAGTCAAGCCCCAGGGGGGCAGTTCTTC. This codes for CASSQAPGGQFF.

This chain links TRBV27 with TRBJ2-7; possibly TRBD1 for D (6 bases). Germline V gives CDR1 MNHEY, CDR2 SMNVEV (reference sequence). The CDR3 runs 12 residues. V was shortened by 6 bases and J by 6 bases, with 12 bases between the two germline ends. Here the CDR3 DNA reads TGTGCCAGCAGGACACAGGGCTTCGAGCAGTACTTC. It encodes CASRTQGFEQYF.

The CDR3: CASSFRDRGSPLHF. As DNA, the CDR3 is TGTGCCAGCAGTTTCCGGGACAGGGGTTCACCCCTCCACTTT. The chain combines TRBV27 with TRBJ1-6; TRBD1 aligns across 10 bases. Germline V gene sequence: CDR1 MNHEY, CDR2 SMNVEV (reference sequence). V was clipped by 3 bases and J by 9 bases; unmatched bases: 2. The CDR3 covers 14 residues.

V gene TRBV6-5 combines with J gene TRBJ1-1; D might be TRBD1 (6 bases). V lost 8 bases to trimming and J lost 1 base, with 17 bases between them. The V gene's germline CDR1 is MNHEY and CDR2 SVGAGI. The CDR3 covers 15 residues. The CDR3, as DNA: TGTGCCAGCTTAAGGGGGGGCCCCCCGAACACTGAAGCTTTCTTT. It encodes CASLRGGPPNTEAFF.

Points on this clone: An end of the junction does not agree with germline; a read error may underlie this. The CDR3 nucleotides are TGTTCCAGCAGCTTAGGGTCGGCGGGGAATGAAGCTTTCTTT. Protein sequence: CSSSLGSAGNEAFF. This chain joins TRBV7-9 and TRBJ1-1; D call uncertain. The CDR3 totals 14 residues. Germline assignment: CDR1 SEHNR and CDR2 FQNEAQ (reference sequence).

The chain links TRBV15 to TRBJ1-4, with a tentative D call TRBD1 (6 bases). Trimming took off 7 bases at V and 0 bases at J, with 9 bases between the two ends. Per germline, CDR1 LNHNV and CDR2 YYDKDF (reference sequence). The CDR3 sequence is 14 residues long. The CDR3 DNA reads TGTGCCACCACCCCAGGGGCAACTAATGAAAAACTGTTTTTT. It codes for CATTPGATNEKLFF.

The chain has TRBV7-2 and TRBJ1-5; D call uncertain. The V gene lost 2 bases and the J gene lost 6 bases, with 8 bases spanning the gap. Germline values: CDR1 SGHTA, CDR2 FQGNSA. The CDR3 loop spans 13 amino acids. The CDR3 coding sequence is TGTGCCAGCAGCTTACTTGGCTCTCAGCCCCAGCATTTT. This sequence encodes CASSLLGSQPQHF.

This chain uses TRBV7-2 with TRBJ2-3; D might be TRBD2 (6 bases). V was clipped by 4 bases and J by 1 base, with 15 bases between them. Germline lookup yields CDR1 SGHTA and CDR2 FQGNSA. CDR3 length equals 16 residues. The CDR3: CASSSLRRGGTDTQYF. CDR3 coding DNA: TGTGCCAGCAGCTCACTAAGGCGGGGCGGCACAGATACGCAGTATTTT.

The chain joins TRBV5-1 to TRBJ2-5; 7 bases map to TRBD2. Trimming took 4 bases from V and 5 from J; bases not matched to a gene: 14. Germline CDR1 reads SGHRS; CDR2 reads YFSETQ. The CDR3 length is 16 residues. The CDR3 nucleotides read TGCGCCAGCAGCCGGGACGGAGGGGCGGGAGAGGAGACCCAGTACTTC. This codes for CASSRDGGAGEETQYF.

The chain links TRBV14 to TRBJ1-6, with 9 bases identical to TRBD1. The junction had 5 bases not matched to a gene; V was cut back by 6 bases and J by 8 bases. The CDR3 has 14 residues. CDR1 SGHDN and CDR2 FVKESK come from the germline V gene. Here the CDR3 DNA reads TGTGCCAGCAGTCAGGGGACAGGGTATTCACCCCTCCACTTT. It codes for CASSQGTGYSPLHF.

This clone was detected once. The rearrangement uses TRBV29-1 and TRBJ1-2; 12 positions agree with TRBD1. Looked up from germline, CDR1 is SQVTM and CDR2 is ANQGSEA. This CDR3 region has 13 residues. The J segment lost 7 bases and the V segment lost 6 bases, leaving 6 bases of the junction unmatched. The CDR3: CSVPGTGGFGYTF. CDR3 in DNA: TGCAGCGTACCGGGGACAGGGGGCTTTGGCTACACCTTC.

The J gene is TRBJ1-5, the V gene TRBV5-8; TRBD1 agrees at 10 bases. The length of the CDR3 is 17 residues. Germline V lookup: CDR1 SGHTS, CDR2 YDEGEE. The junction had 10 bases not matched to a gene; V was cut back by 3 bases and J by 4 bases. CDR3 DNA sequence: TGTGCCAGCAGCTCCTTCAATCCGGGACAGGGGAATCAGCCCCAGCATTTT. Its protein is CASSSFNPGQGNQPQHF.

For the CDR3, the DNA is TGCGCCAGCAGTCCCACAGGGATTGCAACTAATGAAAAACTGTTTTTT. Its protein is CASSPTGIATNEKLFF. The rearrangement links TRBV5-1 to TRBJ1-4, with a weak D call TRBD1 (6 bases). The CDR3 contains 16 residues. Germline CDR1 and CDR2: SGHRS and YFSETQ. The V gene lost 5 bases and the J gene lost 0 bases, with 14 bases spanning the gap.

J is TRBJ2-7 and V is TRBV12-5; possible D gene TRBD1, 5 bases. The CDR3 spans 13 residues. Germline V gene sequence: CDR1 LGHNT, CDR2 FRNRAP. The V end was cut by 6 bases, the J end by 5 bases, with 14 bases between. The CDR3 here is CASGMTEVDEQYF. CDR3 nucleotides: TGTGCTAGTGGAATGACAGAGGTCGACGAGCAGTACTTC.

The chain links TRBV9 to TRBJ1-2, with a weak D call TRBD1 (6 bases). CDR3 size: 13 residues. CDR1 and CDR2 (germline): SGDLS, YYNGEE. Deletions cut 6 bases from V and 1 base from J, with 10 bases between. The CDR3 DNA sequence: TGTGCCAGCACGCTAGGGGGTAACTATGGCTACACCTTC. Translated: CASTLGGNYGYTF.

The V gene is TRBV19, the J gene TRBJ2-7; TRBD2 agrees at 12 bases. Unmatched junction bases numbered 9, after V lost 9 bases and J lost 6 bases. CDR1 and CDR2 (germline): LNHDA, SQIVND (reference sequence). The CDR3 is 14 amino acids. CDR3 in amino acids: CASGTSGGSGEQYF. Written as DNA, the CDR3 is TGTGCCAGCGGAACTAGCGGGGGGTCGGGCGAGCAGTACTTC.

This chain uses TRBV2 with TRBJ2-7, with TRBD1 matching 7 bases. V was pared by 3 bases and J by 0 bases, with 2 bases of the junction left unmatched. The CDR3 is made up of 14 amino acids. Germline V lookup: CDR1 SNHLY, CDR2 FYNNEI. Here the CDR3 DNA reads TGTGCCAGCAGTGAGACAGGGAGCTCCTACGAGCAGTACTTC. Protein product: CASSETGSSYEQYF.

The CDR3 region has the DNA TGTGCCAGTAGTATCCGGACAGGAAATCTCCCTAACTATGGCTACACCTTC. Translating it yields CASSIRTGNLPNYGYTF. The chain links TRBV19 to TRBJ1-2; the match to TRBD1 covers 7 bases. The CDR3 loop spans 17 amino acids. The V gene end was trimmed by 3 bases and the J gene end by 0 bases; junction bases not matched to a gene: 10. CDR1 and CDR2 from the germline V gene are LNHDA and SQIVND (reference sequence).

The V call is TRBV7-6, the J call TRBJ1-4, with D possibly matching TRBD1 (5 bases). Trimming removed 3 bases at V and 0 bases at J, with 14 bases between. Per the germline V gene, CDR1 is SGHVS and CDR2 is FNYEAQ. This CDR3 spans 17 amino acids. The DNA for the CDR3 is TGTGCCAGCAGCTTCCATTCCCAGGGAACAACTAATGAAAAACTGTTTTTT. It is translated as CASSFHSQGTTNEKLFF.

This clone occurred a few times. The chain combines TRBV7-2 with TRBJ1-2, with D possibly TRBD1 on 5 matching bases. With 0 bases removed from V and 3 bases from J, the gap between germline ends came to 11 bases. The germline V gene has CDR1 SGHTA and CDR2 FQGNSA. This CDR3 region has 15 residues. The CDR3 DNA follows: TGTGCCAGCAGCTTAGCGGGGAGGGACGACTATGGCTACACCTTC. This codes for CASSLAGRDDYGYTF.

The gene calls are TRBV6-1 and TRBJ1-1; 7 bases are shared with TRBD1. V lost 6 bases, J lost 1 base, and 8 bases stayed unmatched. The CDR3 is made up of 15 amino acids. Germline assignment: CDR1 MNHNS and CDR2 SASEGT. In DNA, the CDR3 is TGTGCCAGCAGGGACAGGAGGCAGGGGAACACTGAAGCTTTCTTT. It codes for CASRDRRQGNTEAFF.

The chain couples TRBV4-3 to TRBJ1-2, with D possibly being TRBD1 (5 bases). From germline, CDR1 is LGHNA and CDR2 YSLEER. There are 15 residues in the CDR3. V lost 1 base, J lost 3 bases, and 12 bases lay in between. As DNA, the CDR3 is TGCGCCAGCAGCCAAGCTCCCGACAGAGACTATGGCTACACCTTC. As protein: CASSQAPDRDYGYTF.